Shown below are 3 T cell receptor beta chains from a single sample sequenced in a study of shared clonotypes between healthy human individuals. Sequencing used immunoSEQ multiplex PCR; TCRdb keeps in-frame clones, though not all of them. Seen here are about 1.5 million clones, 95% to 99% observed once, and the top ten hold about 0.45%. Sequencing was done on a sample of naive CD4+ T cells sorted from blood. The subset was: CD45RA+ positively selected. Receptor source: a man aged 25-45 years in good health.

The chain combines TRBV5-1 with TRBJ2-3, with D possibly being TRBD1 (6 bases). The V end was cut by 4 bases, the J end by 2 bases, with 8 bases between. The CDR3 runs to 13 residues. Germline lookup yields CDR1 SGHRS and CDR2 YFSETQ. The CDR3 loop reads CASSRDITDTQYF. The CDR3, as DNA: TGCGCCAGCAGCAGGGACATCACAGATACGCAGTATTTT.

The chain links TRBV5-4 to TRBJ2-7; D is unresolved. Trimming stripped 2 bases from V and 4 bases from J, with 13 bases between. Germline V gene lookup returns CDR1 SGHNT and CDR2 YYREEE (reference sequence). This CDR3 comprises 14 residues. CDR3 DNA sequence: TGTGCCAGCAGCTTCGCAGGCGGCCTTTACGAGCAGTACTTC. The encoded protein is CASSFAGGLYEQYF. Complete variable domain (other parts from reference TRBV5-4 and TRBJ2-7): ETGVTQSPTHLIKTRGQQVTLRCSSQSGHNTVSWYQQALGQGPQFIFQYYREEENGRGNFPPRFSGLQFPNYSSELNVNALELDDSALYLCASSFAGGLYEQYFGPGTRLTVT.

A word on this clone: Other DNA sequences from this sample encode an identical CDR3 as well. This chain uses TRBV7-9 with TRBJ1-5, with D perhaps TRBD1 (5 bases). The germline V gene has CDR1 SEHNR and CDR2 FQNEAQ (reference sequence). This CDR3 is built from 12 residues. With 6 bases removed from V and 4 bases from J, the gap between germline ends came to 7 bases. The CDR3 here is CASRSGNQPQHF. The DNA for the CDR3 is TGTGCCAGCAGATCAGGGAATCAGCCCCAGCATTTT.